This TCR beta chain came from a study of PD-L1 blockade in urothelial cancer. Turning to the study itself: Males with bladder-origin urothelial cancer made up about 90% of the roughly 29 patients. A median of approximately 150,000 T cells was found in the blood samples.

Described time point: peripheral blood 6 weeks after treatment start. Germline V gives CDR1 LNHDA, CDR2 SQIVND (reference sequence). Losses at the gene ends were 5 bases for V and 2 bases for J; bases not matched to a gene: 2. This CDR3 is 15 amino acids long. A few counts support this clone. The same CDR3 can be traced to other DNA sequences in this sample. Here immunoSEQ multiplex PCR was the method, and the copy in TCRdb shows in-frame clones only, minus some. Among more than 40,000 clones, roughly 80% were seen once, and the ten largest hold roughly 16%. The source is a man between 60 and 75 years old with urothelial cancer. The chain combines TRBV19 with TRBJ2-6; 8 bases fit TRBD1. Material: PBMCs, obtained around atezolizumab (anti-PD-L1) treatment. The CDR3 reads CASSDRGPGANVLTF. The DNA for the CDR3 is TGTGCCAGTAGTGACAGGGGACCTGGGGCCAACGTCCTGACTTTC.